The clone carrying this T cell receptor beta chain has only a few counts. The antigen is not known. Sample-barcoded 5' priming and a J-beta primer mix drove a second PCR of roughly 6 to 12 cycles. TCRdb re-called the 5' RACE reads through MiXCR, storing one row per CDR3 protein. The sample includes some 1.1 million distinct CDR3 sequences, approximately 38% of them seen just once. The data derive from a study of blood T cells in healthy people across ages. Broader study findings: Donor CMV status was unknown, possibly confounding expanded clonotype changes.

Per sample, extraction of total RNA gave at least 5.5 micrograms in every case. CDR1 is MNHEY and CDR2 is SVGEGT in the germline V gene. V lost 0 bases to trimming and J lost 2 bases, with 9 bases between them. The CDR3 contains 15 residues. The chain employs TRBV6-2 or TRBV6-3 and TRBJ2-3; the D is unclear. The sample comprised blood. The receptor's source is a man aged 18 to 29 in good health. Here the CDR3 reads CASSYSARNTDTQYF. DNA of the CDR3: TGTGCCAGCAGTTACTCAGCCAGGAACACAGATACGCAGTATTTT.